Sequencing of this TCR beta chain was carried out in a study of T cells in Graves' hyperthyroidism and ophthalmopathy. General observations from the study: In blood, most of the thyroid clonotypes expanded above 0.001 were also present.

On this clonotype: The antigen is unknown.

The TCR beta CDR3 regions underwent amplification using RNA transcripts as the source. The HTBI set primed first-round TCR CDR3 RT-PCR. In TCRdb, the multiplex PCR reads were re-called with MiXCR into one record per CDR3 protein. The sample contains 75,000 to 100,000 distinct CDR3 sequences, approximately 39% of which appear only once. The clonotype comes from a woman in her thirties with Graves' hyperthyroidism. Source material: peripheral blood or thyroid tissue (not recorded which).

The DNA for the CDR3 is TGTGCCAGCAGCGTGGGACTAGCGGGAAAACGTCCCAATGTCTACGAGCAGTACTTC. Translation: CASSVGLAGKRPNVYEQYF. The gene calls are TRBV9 and TRBJ2-7; 13 nucleotides align to TRBD2. Per the germline V gene, CDR1 is SGDLS and CDR2 is YYNGEE. The CDR3 consists of 19 residues. V was pared by 2 bases and J by 3 bases, with 14 bases of the junction left unmatched.